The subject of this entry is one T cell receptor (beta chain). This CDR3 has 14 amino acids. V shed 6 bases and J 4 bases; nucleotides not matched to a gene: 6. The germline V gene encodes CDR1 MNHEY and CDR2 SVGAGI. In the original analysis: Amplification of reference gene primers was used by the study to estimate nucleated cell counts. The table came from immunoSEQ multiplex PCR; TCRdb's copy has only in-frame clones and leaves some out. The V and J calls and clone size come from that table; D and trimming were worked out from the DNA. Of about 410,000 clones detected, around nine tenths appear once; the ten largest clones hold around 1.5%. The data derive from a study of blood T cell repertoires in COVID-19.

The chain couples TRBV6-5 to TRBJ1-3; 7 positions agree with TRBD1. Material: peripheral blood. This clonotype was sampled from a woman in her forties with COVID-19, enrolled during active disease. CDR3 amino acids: CASRPTGRGNTIYF. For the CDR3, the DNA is TGTGCCAGCAGACCGACAGGGAGAGGAAACACCATATATTTT.